One T cell receptor (beta chain) is described in this entry. The antigen is unknown. This sample is drawn from a study of cytomegalovirus exposure and HLA in healthy donors. For the study at large: Approximately 77 million unique TCRs from HLA-typed donors were held in an early release of data.

The PCR ran on 60 Vbeta and 13 Jbeta primers. Only in-frame clones appear in the TCRdb table, and some are missing; sequencing was by immunoSEQ multiplex PCR. Of some 190,000 clones detected, 75% to 85% appear once; the ten largest clones hold 1.5% to 2%. Study-level findings and limits: Several top significant clusters appeared, in a later analysis, to be linked to common viral pathogens. Analysis was performed later, and it showed HLA-associated TCR beta chains to be more clonally expanded than equally common others.

This clonotype originated in a man in his late teens or twenties in good health and CMV-seronegative. The sample taken for sequencing was PBMCs.

The CDR3 region has the DNA TGTGCCAGCAGCCAACATAGGGGGACCTTATCCTACGAGCAGTACTTC. Translation: CASSQHRGTLSYEQYF. V gene TRBV27 combines with J gene TRBJ2-7; possibly TRBD1 for D (6 bases). Germline loops: CDR1 MNHEY, CDR2 SMNVEV (reference sequence). CDR3 length equals 16 residues. The V gene lost 6 bases and the J gene lost 1 base, with 19 bases spanning the gap.